Below, one TCR beta chain is given with its context. What it binds is unknown. There were no patients who had received any treatment before thyroid surgery. TCRdb re-analyzed the PCR reads using MiXCR. The sample contains 20,000 to 25,000 clones, 12% of which appear only once. This specimen belongs to a study of metastatic and nonmetastatic thyroid tumors. Study results and caveats: Reports indicated that malignant thyroid tumors showed significantly higher TCR beta diversity than benign nodules did, in blood and tumor.

Germline CDR1 and CDR2: MNHNS and SASEGT. The V end lost 8 bases, the J end lost 8 bases, and 16 bases lay between the germline ends. The length of the CDR3 is 13 residues. This receptor was obtained from a male donor with papillary thyroid cancer or a benign thyroid nodule (not recorded which). Some clones in this sample may be carry-over from other donors' samples. J is TRBJ1-5 and V is TRBV6-1; no clear D. The sample consisted of blood. This CDR3 is CASSRIRNEPQHF. Written as DNA, the CDR3 is TGTGCCAGCTCCCGGATCCGTAATGAGCCCCAGCATTTT.